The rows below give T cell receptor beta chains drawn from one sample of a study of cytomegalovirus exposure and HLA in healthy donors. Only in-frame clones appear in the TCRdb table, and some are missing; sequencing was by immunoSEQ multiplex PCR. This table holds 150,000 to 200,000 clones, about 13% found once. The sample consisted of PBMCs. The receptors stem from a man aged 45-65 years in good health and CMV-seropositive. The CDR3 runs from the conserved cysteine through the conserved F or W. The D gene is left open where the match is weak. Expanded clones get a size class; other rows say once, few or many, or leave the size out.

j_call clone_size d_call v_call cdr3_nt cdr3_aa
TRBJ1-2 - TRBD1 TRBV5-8 TGTGCCAGCAGCGCGCGGGACAGACACTATGGCTACACCTTC CASSARDRHYGYTF
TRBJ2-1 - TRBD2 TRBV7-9 TGTGCCAGCAGGTTCAGCGGGGGGGCGAATGAGCAGTTCTTC CASRFSGGANEQFF
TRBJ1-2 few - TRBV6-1 TGTGCCAGCAGTAGGTCCGGGGGGGACTATGGCTACACCTTC CASSRSGGDYGYTF
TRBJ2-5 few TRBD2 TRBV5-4 TGTGCCAGCAGCTTGAGCGGGGTCCAAGAGACCCAGTACTTC CASSLSGVQETQYF
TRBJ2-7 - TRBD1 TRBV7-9 TGTGCCAGCAGCACAAGTCACCGGGACAGCGTAATCTACGAGCAGTACTTC CASSTSHRDSVIYEQYF
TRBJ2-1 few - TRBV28 TGTGCCAGCTGGTCGAGACAGATATACAATGAGCAGTTCTTC CASWSRQIYNEQFF
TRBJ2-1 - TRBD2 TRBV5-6 TGTGCCAGCAGCTTGGTGGCGGGGGGCTTCAATGAGCAGTTCTTC CASSLVAGGFNEQFF
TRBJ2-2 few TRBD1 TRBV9 TGTGCCAGCAGCGAGACAGGGAACGCCGGGGAGCTGTTTTTT CASSETGNAGELFF
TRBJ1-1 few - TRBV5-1 TGCGCCAGCAGCTTGGTGTCAGGAAACACTGAAGCTTTCTTT CASSLVSGNTEAFF
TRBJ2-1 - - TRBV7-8 TGTGCCAGCAGCCCAAGCGGGCCGAACAATGAGCAGTTCTTC CASSPSGPNNEQFF
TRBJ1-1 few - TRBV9 TGTGCCAGCAGCGTAGTCACTCAGAACACTGAAGCTTTCTTT CASSVVTQNTEAFF
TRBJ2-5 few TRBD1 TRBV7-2 TGTGCCAGCAGCTTATGGTCGTCAGGGGGTCGGGAGACCCAGTACTTC CASSLWSSGGRETQYF
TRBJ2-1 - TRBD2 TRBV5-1 TGCGCCAGCAGCCGGGACTACTACAATGAGCAGTTCTTC CASSRDYYNEQFF
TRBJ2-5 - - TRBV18 TGTGCCAGCTCACTCCCAGACTTCCAAGAGACCCAGTACTTC CASSLPDFQETQYF
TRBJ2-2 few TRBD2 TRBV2 TGTGCCAGCAGTGAACCTCGACTAGCGGGGGCCGGGAACACCGGGGAGCTGTTTTTT CASSEPRLAGAGNTGELFF
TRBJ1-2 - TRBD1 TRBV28 TGTGCCAGCAAAACCGGGGGGACAGGCCTGTATGGCTACACCTTC CASKTGGTGLYGYTF
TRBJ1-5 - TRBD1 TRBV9 TGTGCCAGCAGCGTGGAACAGGGGGAACCCCAGCATTTT CASSVEQGEPQHF
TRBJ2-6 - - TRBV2 TGTGCCAGCAGTGGACAGTCCACTGGGGCCAACGTCCTGACTTTC CASSGQSTGANVLTF
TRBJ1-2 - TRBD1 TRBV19 TGTGCCTGCCGGGACAGAACTTATGGCTACACCTTC CACRDRTYGYTF
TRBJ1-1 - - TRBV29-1 TGCAGCGTTGTCTTCCGGGGTGGCGCTGAAGCTTTCTTT CSVVFRGGAEAFF
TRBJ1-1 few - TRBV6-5 TGTGCCAGCAGCCCGATTCAGGAAGGCACTGAAGCTTTCTTT CASSPIQEGTEAFF
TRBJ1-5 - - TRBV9 TGTGCCAGCAGCGTAGCCGGAGAAGGGCCCCAGCATTTT CASSVAGEGPQHF
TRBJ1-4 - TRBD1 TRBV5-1 TGCGCCAGCAGCCAGGACAGGGGAAAAACTAATGAAAAACTGTTTTTT CASSQDRGKTNEKLFF
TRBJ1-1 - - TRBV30 TGTGCCTGGAGTGTACGTTATCTAATTCACCAAAAAACGAGCACTGAAGCTTTCTTT CAWSVRYLIHQKTSTEAFF
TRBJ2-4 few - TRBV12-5 TGTGCTAGTGGTTTGCTAGAGACAGACGATCTAGCCAAAAACATTCAGTACTTC CASGLLETDDLAKNIQYF
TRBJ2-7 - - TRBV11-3 TGTGCCAGCAGTCCAGAAGGCGGCGAGCAGTACTTC CASSPEGGEQYF
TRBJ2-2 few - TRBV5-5 TGTGCCAGCAGCTTACGAGTTAACACCGGGGAGCTGTTTTTT CASSLRVNTGELFF
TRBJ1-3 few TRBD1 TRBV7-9 TGTGCCAGCAGCCTATACAGGGGCTCCTCTGGAAACACCATATATTTT CASSLYRGSSGNTIYF
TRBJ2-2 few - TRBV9 TGTGCCAGCAGCGTAGGGGGACTTCAGACCGGGGAGCTGTTTTTT CASSVGGLQTGELFF
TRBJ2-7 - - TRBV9 TGTGCCAGCAGCCCTACAGGCTACGAGCAGTACTTC CASSPTGYEQYF
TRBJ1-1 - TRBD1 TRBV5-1 TGCGCCAGCAGCTTGGCCCAGGGGGGGAACACTGAAGCTTTCTTT CASSLAQGGNTEAFF
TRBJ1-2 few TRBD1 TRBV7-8 TGTGCCAGCAGCTTAGGGGACAGCGCCCCCGTTTATGGCTACACCTTC CASSLGDSAPVYGYTF
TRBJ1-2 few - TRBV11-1 TGTGCCAGCAGTTCTCACAGAAACTATGGCTACACCTTC CASSSHRNYGYTF
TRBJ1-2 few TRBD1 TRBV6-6 TGTGCCAGCAGCCCGGGACAGGGGGCAACTGGCTACACCTTC CASSPGQGATGYTF
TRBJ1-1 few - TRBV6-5 TGTGCCAGCAGTTACAATGACTTGAACACTGAAGCTTTCTTT CASSYNDLNTEAFF
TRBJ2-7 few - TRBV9 TGTGCCAGCAGCGCAATAACAGGGAACGAGCAGTACTTC CASSAITGNEQYF
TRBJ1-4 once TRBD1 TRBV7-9 TGTGCCAGCAGCCGGGACAGGGGAGCTAATGAAAAACTGTTTTTT CASSRDRGANEKLFF
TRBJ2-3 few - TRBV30 TGTGCCTGGAGTGTACAGGGCCCAGATACGCAGTATTTT CAWSVQGPDTQYF
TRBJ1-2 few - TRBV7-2 TGTGCCAGCAGCTCCACCCTCAACAGGGCTGCTGGAGGCTACACCTTC CASSSTLNRAAGGYTF
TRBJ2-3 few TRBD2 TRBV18 TGTGCCAGCTCACCCGGAGCGGGGGGCCGCACAGATACGCAGTATTTT CASSPGAGGRTDTQYF
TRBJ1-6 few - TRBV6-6 TGTGCCAGCAGTTATAGGACCGAGGGAGGTTCACCCCTCCACTTT CASSYRTEGGSPLHF
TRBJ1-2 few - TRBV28 TGTGCCAGCAACGACCCGACCCGGGTCTATGGCTACACCTTC CASNDPTRVYGYTF
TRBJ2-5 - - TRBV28 TGTGCCAGCAGTCCAGGGCAAGAGACCCAGTACTTC CASSPGQETQYF
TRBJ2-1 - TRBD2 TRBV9 TGTGCCAGCAGCGTAGAGGGTAGCGGGGGGGTTTACAATGAGCAGTTCTTC CASSVEGSGGVYNEQFF
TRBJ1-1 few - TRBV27 TGTGCCAGCACCGGACAGAGAGACGATGAAGCTTTCTTT CASTGQRDDEAFF
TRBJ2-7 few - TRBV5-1 TGCGCCAGCAGCCCCACGACAGGTTCCTACGAGCAGTACTTC CASSPTTGSYEQYF
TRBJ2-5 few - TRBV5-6 TGTGCCAGCAGCTTGGGTGGGCAGGGAGAGACCCAGTACTTC CASSLGGQGETQYF
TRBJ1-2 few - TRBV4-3 TGCGCCAGCAGCCAAGATTTGCGGGCTAACTATGGCTACACCTTC CASSQDLRANYGYTF
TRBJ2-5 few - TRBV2 TGTGCCAGCAGTGAATCGACAGGAATAGGGAAACAGTACTTC CASSESTGIGKQYF
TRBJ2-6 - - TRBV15 TGTGCCACCAGCAGAGGGACGGGGGCTGGGGCCAACGTCCTGACTTTC CATSRGTGAGANVLTF
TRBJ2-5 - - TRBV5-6 TGTGCCAGCAGCCAGGGGACATCCGTAGGGGAGACCCAGTACTTC CASSQGTSVGETQYF
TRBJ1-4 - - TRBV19 TGTGCCAGTGCATGGGGGGCAACTAATGAAAAACTGTTTTTT CASAWGATNEKLFF
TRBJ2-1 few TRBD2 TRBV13 TGTGCCAGCAGCCGACTAGCGGGGGAAACCAGGAATGAGCAGTTCTTC CASSRLAGETRNEQFF
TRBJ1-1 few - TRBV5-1 TGCGCCAGCAGCCATGACAGGAGGACTGAAGCTTTCTTT CASSHDRRTEAFF
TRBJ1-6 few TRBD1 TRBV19 TGTGCCAGTAGGCGATATACAGGGGAACTCCTCCATTCACCCCTCCACTTT CASRRYTGELLHSPLHF
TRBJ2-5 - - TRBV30 TGTGCCTGGAAAAGAGGTCCACACCAAGAGACCCAGTACTTC CAWKRGPHQETQYF